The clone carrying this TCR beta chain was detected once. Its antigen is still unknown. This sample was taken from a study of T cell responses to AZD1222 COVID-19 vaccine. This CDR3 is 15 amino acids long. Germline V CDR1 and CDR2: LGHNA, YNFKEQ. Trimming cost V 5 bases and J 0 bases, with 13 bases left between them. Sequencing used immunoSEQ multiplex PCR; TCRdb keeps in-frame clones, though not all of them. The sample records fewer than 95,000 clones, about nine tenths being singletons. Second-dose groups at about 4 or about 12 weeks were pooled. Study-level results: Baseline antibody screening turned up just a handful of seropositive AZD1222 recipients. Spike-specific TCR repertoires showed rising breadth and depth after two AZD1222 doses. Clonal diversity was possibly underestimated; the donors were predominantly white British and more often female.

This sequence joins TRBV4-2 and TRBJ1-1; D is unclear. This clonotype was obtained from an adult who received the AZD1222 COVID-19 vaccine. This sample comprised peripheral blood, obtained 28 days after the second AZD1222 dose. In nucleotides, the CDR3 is TGTGCCAGCAGCGAATCTACAGAAATGAACACTGAAGCTTTCTTT. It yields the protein CASSESTEMNTEAFF.